One T cell receptor (beta chain) is described in this entry. TCRdb's copy holds only in-frame clones and misses some; the assay was immunoSEQ multiplex PCR. In the table there are about 190,000 clones, 84% of which are singletons. The CDR3 length is 16 residues. The trim removed 5 bases at V and 3 bases at J, leaving 11 bases unmatched. From germline, CDR1 is LNHDA and CDR2 SQIVND (reference sequence). The record originates from a study of blood T cell repertoires in COVID-19. This rearrangement joins TRBV19 to TRBJ1-2; 8 bases align to TRBD1. This TCR was sampled from a human donor in a cohort sampled during active COVID-19. Sequenced: peripheral blood. CDR3 region: CASSLRDRTSYYGYTF. The CDR3 DNA reads TGTGCCAGTAGTCTCCGGGACAGGACCTCTTACTATGGCTACACCTTC.